This TCR beta chain was identified in a study of CXCR3-negative and CXCR3-positive naive CD8 T cells. The CDR3 length is 14 residues. The germline V gene has CDR1 PRHDT and CDR2 FYEKMQ (reference sequence). The study's findings and limits: When CXCR3-positive naive cells were set against CXCR3-negative naive cells, the former had more hydrophobic TRB CDR3s. The study found CXCR3 expression partially decreased after cryopreservation and ran most assays on fresh PBMCs.

As to this clonotype: Its antigen is still unknown.

The authors prepared UMI-labeled TRB cDNA libraries by 5' RACE. TCRdb re-called the 5' RACE reads and catalogs CDR3 proteins one per entry, DNA excluded. The sample totals roughly 100,000 distinct CDR3 sequences. The chain links TRBV13 to TRBJ2-1; TCRdb reports TRBD2, a call that lacks DNA to check it against. Input material: naive CXCR3+ CD8+ T cells from blood. Specified subset: CD45RO-CCR7+CD27+CD95- naive CD8+ T cells expressing CXCR3 (TNR3+). This sequence was found in a human donor in good health. Some clones in this sample may be carry-over from other donors' samples. The CDR3 is CASSEREGYNEQFF.